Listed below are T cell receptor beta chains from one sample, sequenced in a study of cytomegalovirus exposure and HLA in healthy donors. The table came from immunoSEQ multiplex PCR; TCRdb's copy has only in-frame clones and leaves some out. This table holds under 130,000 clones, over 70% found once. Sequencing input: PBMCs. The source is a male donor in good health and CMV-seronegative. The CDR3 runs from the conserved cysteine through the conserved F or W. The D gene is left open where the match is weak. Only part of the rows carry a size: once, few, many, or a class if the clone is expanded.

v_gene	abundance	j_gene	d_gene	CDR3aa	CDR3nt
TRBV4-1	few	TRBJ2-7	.	CASSVRESYEQYF	TGCGCCAGCAGCGTTCGAGAGTCCTACGAGCAGTACTTC
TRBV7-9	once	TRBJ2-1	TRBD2	CASSLSGGRSYNEQFF	TGTGCCAGCAGCTTATCTGGCGGGAGGTCCTACAATGAGCAGTTCTTC
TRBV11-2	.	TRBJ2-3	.	CASSLGARARADTQYF	TGTGCCAGCAGCTTAGGTGCGAGGGCCCGGGCAGATACGCAGTATTTT
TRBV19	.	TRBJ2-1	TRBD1	CASSSPGGSYNEQFF	TGTGCCAGTAGTTCCCCAGGGGGATCCTACAATGAGCAGTTCTTC
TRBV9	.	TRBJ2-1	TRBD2	CASSVVSAGALYNEQFF	TGTGCCAGCAGCGTAGTATCAGCGGGAGCTCTCTACAATGAGCAGTTCTTC
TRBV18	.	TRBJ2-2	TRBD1	CASSPPGTGAGGELFF	TGTGCCAGCTCACCACCCGGGACAGGGGCCGGCGGGGAGCTGTTTTTT
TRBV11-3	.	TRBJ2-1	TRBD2	CASSFGTSGLSSYNEQFF	TGTGCCAGCAGCTTCGGGACTAGCGGCCTGAGCTCCTACAATGAGCAGTTCTTC
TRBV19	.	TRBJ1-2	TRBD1	CASSTARQGYYGYTF	TGTGCCAGTAGTACCGCCCGACAGGGGTACTATGGCTACACCTTC
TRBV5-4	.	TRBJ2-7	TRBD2	CASSWGGTSSSYEQYF	TGTGCCAGCAGCTGGGGCGGGACTAGCAGTTCCTACGAGCAGTACTTC
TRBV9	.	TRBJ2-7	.	CASSVDAGTYEQYF	TGTGCCAGCAGCGTAGATGCAGGGACCTACGAGCAGTACTTC
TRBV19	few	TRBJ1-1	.	CASSMKGDTEAFF	TGTGCCAGTAGTATGAAAGGGGACACTGAAGCTTTCTTT
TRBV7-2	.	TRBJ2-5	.	CASSLMSRRETQYF	TGTGCCAGCAGCTTAATGTCTAGACGGGAGACCCAGTACTTC
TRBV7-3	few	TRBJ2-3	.	CASSLKGQRTDTQYF	TGTGCCAGCAGCTTAAAGGGGCAGCGCACAGATACGCAGTATTTT
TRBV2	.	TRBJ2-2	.	CASSVEGELFF	TGTGCCAGCAGTGTTGAGGGGGAGCTGTTTTTT
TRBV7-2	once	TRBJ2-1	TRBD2	CASSSYAGTSGLMLFF	TGTGCCAGCAGCTCGTACGCCGGGACTAGCGGGTTGATGCTGTTCTTC
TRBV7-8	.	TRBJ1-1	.	CASSLTTGSNTEAFF	TGTGCCAGCAGCTTGACCACAGGGTCGAACACTGAAGCTTTCTTT
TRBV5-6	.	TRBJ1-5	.	CASSLGPDSNQPQHF	TGTGCCAGCAGCTTGGGCCCAGATAGCAATCAGCCCCAGCATTTT
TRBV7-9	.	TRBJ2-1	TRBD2	CASSRTSGIYNEQFF	TGTGCCAGCAGCCGGACTAGCGGGATCTACAATGAGCAGTTCTTC
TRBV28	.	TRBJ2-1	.	CASSYPVGGSGEQFF	TGTGCCAGCAGTTATCCGGTGGGGGGATCGGGGGAGCAGTTCTTC
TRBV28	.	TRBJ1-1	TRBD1	CASSLTTGAGGAFF	TGTGCCAGCAGCCTTACGACAGGGGCTGGGGGAGCTTTCTTT
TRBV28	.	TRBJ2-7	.	CASSPPRVLLRYEQYF	TGTGCCAGCAGCCCCCCCCGGGTTTTGTTACGCTACGAGCAGTACTTC
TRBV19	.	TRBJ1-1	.	CASSTTPSDRIHTEAFF	TGTGCCAGTAGTACCACACCCTCAGACAGAATCCACACTGAAGCTTTCTTT
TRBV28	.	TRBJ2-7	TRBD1	CASSLGQTYEQYF	TGTGCCAGCAGTTTGGGACAGACCTACGAGCAGTACTTC
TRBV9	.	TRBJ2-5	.	CASSPAGGLQETQYF	TGTGCCAGCAGCCCAGCCGGCGGTCTCCAAGAGACCCAGTACTTC
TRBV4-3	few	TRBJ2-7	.	CASSQERGEWYEQYF	TGCGCCAGCAGCCAAGAAAGGGGTGAGTGGTACGAGCAGTACTTC
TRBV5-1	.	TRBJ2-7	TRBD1	CASSLVSGQSIYEQYF	TGCGCCAGCAGCTTGGTGTCGGGACAGAGTATCTACGAGCAGTACTTC
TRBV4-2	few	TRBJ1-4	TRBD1	CASSQTGTGGLSNEKLFF	TGTGCCAGCAGCCAGACCGGGACAGGGGGCTTGTCTAATGAAAAACTGTTTTTT
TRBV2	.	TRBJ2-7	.	CASSGDRGFFHEQYF	TGTGCCAGCAGTGGGGATAGAGGGTTTTTCCACGAGCAGTACTTC
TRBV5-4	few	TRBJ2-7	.	CASSALARGSSYEQYF	TGTGCCAGCAGCGCCCTCGCCAGGGGAAGCTCCTACGAGCAGTACTTC
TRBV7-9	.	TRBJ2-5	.	CASRQIQETQYF	TGTGCCAGCAGGCAAATCCAGGAGACCCAGTACTTC
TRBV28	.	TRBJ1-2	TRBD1	CASSSPGRGQGYTF	TGTGCCAGCAGTTCCCCAGGCAGGGGGCAAGGCTACACCTTC
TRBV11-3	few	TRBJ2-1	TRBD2	CASSLVIAGVDEQFF	TGTGCCAGCAGCTTAGTGATAGCGGGAGTAGATGAGCAGTTCTTC
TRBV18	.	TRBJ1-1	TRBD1	CASSPQGAARGTEAFF	TGTGCCAGCTCACCACAGGGGGCTGCGCGGGGCACTGAAGCTTTCTTT
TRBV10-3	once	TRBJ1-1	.	CAIRMVSGRTEAFF	TGTGCCATCAGGATGGTCTCAGGGAGGACTGAAGCTTTCTTT
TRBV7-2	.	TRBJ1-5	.	CASSPRLGLGSNQPQHF	TGTGCCAGCAGCCCGCGGCTTGGGTTAGGCAGCAATCAGCCCCAGCATTTT
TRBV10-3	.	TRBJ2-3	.	CAISTIENTDTQYF	TGTGCCATCAGCACCATTGAGAACACAGATACGCAGTATTTT
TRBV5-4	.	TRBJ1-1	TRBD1	CASSLEGGRTFAFF	TGTGCCAGCAGCTTGGAAGGGGGCCGGACGTTCGCTTTCTTT
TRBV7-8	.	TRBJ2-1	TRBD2	CASSIGTSGSREQFF	TGTGCCAGCAGCATCGGGACTAGCGGGAGTAGGGAGCAGTTCTTC
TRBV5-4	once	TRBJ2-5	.	CASSSISWPPAGETQYF	TGTGCCAGCAGCTCCATTTCGTGGCCGCCGGCGGGGGAGACCCAGTACTTC
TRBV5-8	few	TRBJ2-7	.	CASSLGGVYEQYF	TGTGCCAGCAGCTTGGGGGGAGTCTACGAGCAGTACTTC
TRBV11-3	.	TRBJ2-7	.	CASSSGTYYEQYF	TGTGCCAGCAGCTCGGGGACTTACTACGAGCAGTACTTC
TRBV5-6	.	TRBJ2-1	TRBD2	CASRKLAGAYNEQFF	TGTGCCAGCAGAAAGTTAGCGGGAGCCTACAATGAGCAGTTCTTC
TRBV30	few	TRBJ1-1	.	CAWRGLPNTEAFF	TGTGCCTGGAGGGGGCTACCGAACACTGAAGCTTTCTTT
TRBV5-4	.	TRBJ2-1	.	CASSLGDSSDSYNEQFF	TGTGCCAGCAGCTTGGGAGACAGTTCGGACTCCTACAATGAGCAGTTCTTC
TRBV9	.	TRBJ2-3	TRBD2	CASSGLAGSTDTQYF	TGTGCCAGCAGCGGACTAGCGGGAAGCACAGATACGCAGTATTTT
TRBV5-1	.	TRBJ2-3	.	CASSLGTGGTPTDTQYF	TGCGCCAGCAGCTTGGGAACAGGTGGCACCCCCACAGATACGCAGTATTTT
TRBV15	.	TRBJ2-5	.	CATSSAKKGYQETQYF	TGTGCCACCAGCAGCGCAAAAAAGGGGTACCAAGAGACCCAGTACTTC